The present T cell receptor (beta chain) was sequenced within a study of blood T cell repertoires in COVID-19 (dated by TCRdb to the early 2020s). The study in broad terms: Samples from collaborators originated in the United States, Italy and Spain and spanned both the acute and convalescent phases of COVID-19. Samples came from the ongoing ImmuneRACE study (first 160 participants) plus 1,254 subjects from 6 global collaborators. The repertoires were made available in a free public database intended to serve as a resource for research on the immune response to SARS-CoV-2. The material from the prospective study consisted of cDNA or gDNA derived from T cells, B-cell-depleted T cells, or PBMCs. HLA class I and class II types, where available, came from metadata supplied by the sample provider rather than from assay-based typing. Deeply sampled blood TCRbeta repertoires from subjects exposed to, actively infected with, or recovered from COVID-19 were included in the dataset. A de-identified subject ID, COVID-19 status, age in years and sex were almost always included in the sample metadata.

Points the paper makes about the study in general: The quantity of clinical and demographic metadata differed by source and by participant and was supplied without curation.

Each collaborating institution followed its own protocols to collect whole blood in K2EDTA tubes. For TCRbeta analysis, collaborators shipped samples as frozen whole blood, isolated PBMCs, or DNA extracted from either of those sample types. A remark on this clone: The antigen it recognizes is unknown. Per-base quality was not reported, and no clone a single base away is much larger than it.

Spanning cysteine to phenylalanine, the CDR3 consists of 16 amino acids. The retained sequence is limited to the CDR3, 48 bases, with the frame set at the first base. At the junction V is shortened by 5 bases and J by 2 bases; bases outside the gene matches: 9. The CDR1 and CDR2 encoded by the germline V gene (reference sequence) are MNHNY and SVGAGI. TCRbeta CDR3 regions were amplified from genomic DNA by means of the immunoSEQ Assay, a bias-controlled multiplex PCR. For the original study's pipeline: The number of nucleated cells in each sample was estimated by amplification of reference gene primers within the assay. Sequence reads were collapsed and filtered to measure the absolute abundance of every unique TCRbeta CDR3 rearrangement. For each sample, productive Simpson clonality was calculated as the square root of Simpson's diversity index across productive rearrangements. TCRdb retrieved this table from immuneACCESS and kept in-frame rearrangements only. Not all clones are present; in checked studies, unresolved V genes account for under half, and no reason is known for the remainder. Clone size and the V and J calls come from that table; the DNA yielded D and trimming. The sample yields 310,000 or so clones; about 82% were counted once. The leading ten clones occupy 1.5% to 2% of the sample.

The sequence is built from TRBV6-6 and TRBJ1-3; TRBD1 fits 7 bases in the junction. This receptor was obtained from a woman aged 45-65 years with acute or convalescent COVID-19. Sequences were obtained from peripheral blood. The DNA is TGTGCCAGCAGTCACCCCGAGGGGACAGCTGGAAACACCATATATTTT. Its protein product is CASSHPEGTAGNTIYF.